This passage covers 16 T cell receptor beta chains from one sample sequenced in a study of control samples from healthy donors and cancer patients. Assay: immunoSEQ multiplex PCR; the TCRdb copy retains only in-frame clones and omits some. The profile shows approximately 70,000 clones, 90% of them singletons. Sequenced: PBMCs. The source of these receptors is a woman in her 50s with colorectal cancer.

The chain uses TRBV27 and TRBJ2-1; the D gene is possibly TRBD1 (5 bases). CDR1 is MNHEY and CDR2 is SMNVEV in the germline V gene (reference sequence). This CDR3 region has 14 residues. Trimming pared 7 bases from V and 3 bases from J, leaving 13 bases between. In DNA form, the CDR3 reads TGTGCCAGCACCCTGGACAAATACTACAATGAGCAGTTCTTC. Translated, it gives CASTLDKYYNEQFF.

The rearrangement links TRBV7-3 to TRBJ2-1; no definite D call. The V gene lost 1 base and the J gene lost 5 bases, with 18 bases spanning the gap. The CDR3 covers 17 residues. CDR1 is SGHTA and CDR2 is FQGTGA in the germline V gene. CDR3 coding DNA: TGTGCCAGCAGCTTAAACGGTGTGTCGGATACTAACAATGAGCAGTTCTTC. Translating it yields CASSLNGVSDTNNEQFF. Using reference TRBV7-3 and TRBJ2-1 for the parts outside the CDR3, the full variable domain is GAGVSQTPSNKVTEKGKYVELRCDPISGHTALYWYRQSLGQGPEFLIYFQGTGAADDSGLPNDRFFAVRPEGSVSTLKIQRTERGDSAVYLCASSLNGVSDTNNEQFFGPGTRLTVL.

The J gene is TRBJ2-1, the V gene TRBV15, with TRBD2 matching 13 bases. The CDR3 covers 17 residues. V dropped 5 bases and J dropped 9; count of bases not matched to a gene: 13. Germline V gene sequence: CDR1 LNHNV, CDR2 YYDKDF (reference sequence). CDR3 protein: CATSLWTSGRRLGEQFF. Here the CDR3 DNA reads TGTGCCACCAGCTTGTGGACTAGCGGGAGACGGTTAGGTGAGCAGTTCTTC.

The genes are TRBV7-9 and TRBJ2-1, with 13 bases identical to TRBD2. The CDR3 runs 19 residues. The trim removed 4 bases at V and 0 bases at J, leaving 9 bases unmatched. CDR1 and CDR2 (germline): SEHNR, FQNEAQ (reference sequence). The CDR3 nucleotides are TGTGCCAGCAGCTCGCCGACTAGCGGGGGGCCAAGCTCCTACAATGAGCAGTTCTTC. This codes for CASSSPTSGGPSSYNEQFF. The variable domain in full, completed from reference TRBV7-9 and TRBJ2-1, reads DTGVSQNPRHKITKRGQNVTFRCDPISEHNRLYWYRQTLGQGPEFLTYFQNEAQLEKSRLLSDRFSAERPKGSFSTLEIQRTEQGDSAMYLCASSSPTSGGPSSYNEQFFGPGTRLTVL.

The V and J genes are TRBV10-3 and TRBJ2-5, with TRBD2 matching 8 bases. Germline V gives CDR1 ENHRY, CDR2 SYGVKD. The CDR3 is made up of 15 amino acids. Trimming cost V 4 bases and J 3 bases; bases outside gene matches: 7. CDR3 nucleotide sequence: TGTGCCATCAGTGCCAGCGGGAGTTGGGAAGAGACCCAGTACTTC. This gives the protein CAISASGSWEETQYF.

The J gene is TRBJ2-6, the V gene TRBV24-1; tentatively, D is TRBD1 or TRBD2 (6 bases each). V was cut by 6 bases and J by 0 bases, with 11 bases left in between. This CDR3 is 16 amino acids long. Germline-derived CDR1 and CDR2 are KGHDR and SFDVKD. Written as DNA, the CDR3 is TGTGCCACCAGTCCACAGGGAGGCTCTGGGGCCAACGTCCTGACTTTC. As protein: CATSPQGGSGANVLTF.

This clone appeared a single time. The CDR3 DNA reads TGCGCCAGCAGCGCGGGGACTGAAGCTTTCTTT. Encoded protein: CASSAGTEAFF. The rearrangement joins TRBV5-1 to TRBJ1-1; no clear D gene. Germline CDR1 SGHRS, CDR2 YFSETQ. V lost 4 bases and J 5 bases, leaving 6 bases between the germline ends. The length of the CDR3 is 11 residues.

Comment on this clone: In the same sample, other DNA sequences code for this CDR3. The V gene is TRBV14, the J gene TRBJ1-2; no reliable D call. V dropped 0 bases and J dropped 4 bases, with 6 bases sitting between them. CDR3 length: 13 residues. Germline CDR1 and CDR2: SGHDN and FVKESK. DNA of the CDR3: TGTGCCAGCAGCCAAGACAGGCTCTATGGCTACACCTTC. Protein sequence: CASSQDRLYGYTF. Using reference TRBV14 and TRBJ1-2 for the parts outside the CDR3, the full variable domain is EAGVTQFPSHSVIEKGQTVTLRCDPISGHDNLYWYRRVMGKEIKFLLHFVKESKQDESGMPNNRFLAERTGGTYSTLKVQPAELEDSGVYFCASSQDRLYGYTFGSGTRLTVV.

This chain uses TRBV28 with TRBJ1-2; D is undetermined. CDR1 is MDHEN and CDR2 is SYDVKM in the germline V gene. The V end lost 6 bases, the J end lost 3 bases, and 5 bases lay between the germline ends. The CDR3 has 11 amino acids. CDR3 residues: CASRGDYGYTF. The CDR3 region has the DNA TGTGCCAGCAGAGGTGACTATGGCTACACCTTC.

The rearrangement links TRBV24-1 to TRBJ2-7; D perhaps matches TRBD2 (6 bases). Germline CDR1 and CDR2: KGHDR and SFDVKD. Trimming took 7 bases from V and 3 from J, leaving 12 bases between them. This CDR3 is built from 13 residues. CDR3 residues: CATSAGSLYEQYF. CDR3 DNA sequence: TGTGCCACCAGCGCGGGAAGCCTCTACGAGCAGTACTTC.

The rearrangement joins TRBV7-9 to TRBJ1-1; D is possibly TRBD1 (6 bases). Germline loops: CDR1 SEHNR, CDR2 FQNEAQ (reference sequence). V gave up 5 bases and J gave up 8 bases, with 9 bases separating them. CDR3 size: 11 residues. The CDR3 DNA is TGTGCCAGCAGCGCAACAGGGGAAGCTTTCTTT. Encoded protein: CASSATGEAFF. Drawing the rest from reference TRBV7-9 and TRBJ1-1, the complete variable domain is DTGVSQNPRHKITKRGQNVTFRCDPISEHNRLYWYRQTLGQGPEFLTYFQNEAQLEKSRLLSDRFSAERPKGSFSTLEIQRTEQGDSAMYLCASSATGEAFFGQGTRLTVV.

The rearrangement links TRBV5-1 to TRBJ2-1; 9 nucleotides align to TRBD2. V lost 5 bases and J lost 8; bases outside the gene matches: 11. The CDR3 is made up of 15 amino acids. In germline, CDR1 is SGHRS, CDR2 YFSETQ. This CDR3 is CASSEERGVLDEQFF. The DNA for the CDR3 is TGCGCCAGCAGTGAGGAGCGGGGGGTTCTGGATGAGCAGTTCTTC. Filled out from reference TRBV5-1 and TRBJ2-1, the complete variable domain reads KAGVTQTPRYLIKTRGQQVTLSCSPISGHRSVSWYQQTPGQGLQFLFEYFSETQRNKGNFPGRFSGRQFSNSRSEMNVSTLELGDSALYLCASSEERGVLDEQFFGPGTRLTVL.

This chain links TRBV7-3 with TRBJ1-1; D is possibly TRBD1 (6 bases). Between the trimmed V and J ends, which lost 3 bases and 7 bases, there was a span of 12 bases. CDR3 length equals 13 residues. Germline assignment: CDR1 SGHTA and CDR2 FQGTGA. The CDR3 sequence is CASSFLQGFEAFF. CDR3 sequence (DNA): TGTGCCAGCAGCTTTCTCCAGGGGTTTGAAGCTTTCTTT.

This chain links TRBV9 with TRBJ1-1; D is possibly TRBD1 (5 bases). Trimming left V 3 bases short and J 1 base short, with 7 bases between. CDR1 is SGDLS and CDR2 is YYNGEE in the germline V gene. The CDR3 has 13 amino acids. CDR3 amino acids: CASSAGPNTEAFF. In DNA form, the CDR3 reads TGTGCCAGCAGCGCGGGACCGAACACTGAAGCTTTCTTT.

V is TRBV19 and J is TRBJ1-2; 7 bases match TRBD1. Germline-derived CDR1 and CDR2 are LNHDA and SQIVND (reference sequence). This CDR3 region has 14 residues. V shed 5 bases and J 8 bases; nucleotides not matched to a gene: 11. The CDR3 DNA reads TGTGCCAGTAGTTTCCTCGACAGGGATCGCGGCTACACCTTC. Its protein is CASSFLDRDRGYTF.

The rearrangement links TRBV9 to TRBJ2-3; TRBD2 aligns across 12 bases. V shed 1 base and J 5 bases; nucleotides not matched to a gene: 5. This CDR3 is built from 16 residues. Germline V gives CDR1 SGDLS, CDR2 YYNGEE. The DNA of the CDR3 is TGTGCCAGCAGCGTATCTAGCGGGGGGGCCAAAGATACGCAGTATTTT. Translation: CASSVSSGGAKDTQYF.